The clone carrying this T cell receptor (beta chain) was counted ten times or more. What it binds is unknown. V lost 6 bases and J 2 bases, leaving 11 bases between the germline ends. CDR3 size: 14 residues. Germline V gene lookup returns CDR1 SNHLY and CDR2 FYNNEI. Amplified regions were TCR beta CDR3 sequences from RNA transcripts. RT-PCR in the first round (using the HTBI primer set) targeted the TCR CDR3. Each CDR3 protein is one row after TCRdb ran MiXCR on the multiplex PCR reads. The sample carries around 530,000 distinct CDR3 sequences, about a sixth recorded once. Thyroid ultrasound, orbital computed tomography, clinical symptoms, and serum thyroxine and TRAb underpinned diagnoses. The data originate from a study of T cells in Graves' hyperthyroidism and ophthalmopathy. Study overall: The authors collected peripheral blood at initial diagnosis, before any treatment.

Study-wide points: Most clonotypes that expanded in the thyroid above 0.001 also showed up in blood. The model identified upcoming ophthalmopathy a median approximately 6.4 months ahead of onset.

This sequence was found in a woman between 18 and 29 years old with Graves' ophthalmopathy. The chain joins TRBV2 to TRBJ1-3; D is ambiguous. The specimen sequenced was blood. The CDR3: CASSRSVTGNTIYF. The CDR3 region has the DNA TGTGCCAGCAGCCGGTCGGTAACTGGAAACACCATATATTTT.